Listed here is a single TCR beta chain. The data stem from a study of beta chain features in type 1 diabetes. Every bit of the isolated RNA underwent reverse transcription, so sequencing read expressed TCRB transcripts. The table came from immunoSEQ multiplex PCR; TCRdb's copy has only in-frame clones and leaves some out. The sample contains 400,000 to 600,000 clones, roughly 30% of which appear only once. There are 13 residues in the CDR3. Germline-derived CDR1 and CDR2 are GTSNPN and SVGIG (reference sequence). With 7 bases removed from V and 5 bases from J, the gap between germline ends came to 18 bases.

The chain carries TRBV30 and TRBJ2-7; TRBD1 is a possible D gene (7 bases). The sequenced sample consisted of naive CD4+ T cells from blood. The receptor was isolated from a man younger than 30 in good health. CDR3 in DNA: TGTGCCTCCGCGGGACAGCTTGAGGACGAGCAGTACTTC. It specifies CASAGQLEDEQYF.